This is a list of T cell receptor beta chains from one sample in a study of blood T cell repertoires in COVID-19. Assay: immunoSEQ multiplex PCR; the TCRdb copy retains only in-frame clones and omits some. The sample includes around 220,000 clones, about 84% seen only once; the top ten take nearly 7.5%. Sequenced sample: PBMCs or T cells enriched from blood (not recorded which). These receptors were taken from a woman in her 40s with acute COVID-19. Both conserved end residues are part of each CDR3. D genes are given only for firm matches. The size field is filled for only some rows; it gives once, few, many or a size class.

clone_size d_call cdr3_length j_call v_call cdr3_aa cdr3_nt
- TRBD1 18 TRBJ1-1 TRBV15 CATSRDFGTGRFSTEAFF TGTGCCACCAGCAGAGACTTCGGGACAGGGAGGTTTTCGACTGAAGCTTTCTTT
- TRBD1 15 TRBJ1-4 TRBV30 CAGNPTGGGNEKLFF TGTGCCGGGAACCCGACAGGGGGCGGAAATGAAAAACTGTTTTTT
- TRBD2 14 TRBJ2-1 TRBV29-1 CSVEVGGRAIEQFF TGCAGCGTTGAAGTTGGCGGGAGGGCCATTGAGCAGTTCTTC
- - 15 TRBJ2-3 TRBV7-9 CASSSGSGSFDTQYF TGTGCCAGCAGCTCGGGAAGCGGGTCGTTCGATACGCAGTATTTT
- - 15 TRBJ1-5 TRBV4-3 CASSQDTEIHQPQHF TGCGCCAGCAGCCAGGATACAGAAATTCATCAGCCCCAGCATTTT
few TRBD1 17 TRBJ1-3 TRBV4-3 CASSQDPGTGAGNTIYF TGCGCCAGCAGCCAAGATCCCGGGACAGGGGCTGGAAACACCATATATTTT
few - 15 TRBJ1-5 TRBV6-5 CASSYSIQANQPQHF TGTGCCAGCAGTTACTCGATCCAGGCAAATCAGCCCCAGCATTTT
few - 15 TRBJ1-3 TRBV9 CASSVVETAGNTIYF TGTGCCAGCAGCGTAGTGGAGACGGCTGGAAACACCATATATTTT
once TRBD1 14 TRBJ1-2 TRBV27 CASRSTGGGYGYTF TGTGCCAGCAGGTCAACAGGGGGCGGCTATGGCTACACCTTC
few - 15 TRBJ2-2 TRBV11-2 CASSSLQGYTGELFF TGTGCCAGCAGCTCCCTACAGGGCTACACCGGGGAGCTGTTTTTT
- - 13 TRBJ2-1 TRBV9 CASSVEGVGEQFF TGTGCCAGCAGCGTAGAAGGAGTCGGCGAGCAGTTCTTC
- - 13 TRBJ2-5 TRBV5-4 CASSLAPRETQYF TGTGCCAGCAGCTTGGCCCCCCGGGAGACCCAGTACTTC
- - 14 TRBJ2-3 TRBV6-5 CASKAVWGTDTQYF TGTGCCAGCAAAGCGGTCTGGGGCACAGATACGCAGTATTTT
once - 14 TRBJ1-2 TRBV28 CASSALAGIYGYTF TGTGCCAGCAGCGCCTTAGCAGGGATCTATGGCTACACCTTC
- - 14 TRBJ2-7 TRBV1 CTSSPSGRAYEQYF TGCACCAGCAGCCCTAGCGGGAGGGCCTACGAGCAGTACTTC
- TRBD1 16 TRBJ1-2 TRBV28 CASSTGDRAGLYGYTF TGTGCCAGCAGTACGGGGGACAGGGCAGGGCTCTATGGCTACACCTTC
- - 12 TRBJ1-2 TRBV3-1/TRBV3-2 CASSQQGGGYTF TGTGCCAGCAGCCAACAGGGCGGCGGCTACACCTTC
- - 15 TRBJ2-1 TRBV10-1 CASSESGTTNNEQFF TGCGCCAGCAGTGAATCCGGCACTACAAACAATGAGCAGTTCTTC